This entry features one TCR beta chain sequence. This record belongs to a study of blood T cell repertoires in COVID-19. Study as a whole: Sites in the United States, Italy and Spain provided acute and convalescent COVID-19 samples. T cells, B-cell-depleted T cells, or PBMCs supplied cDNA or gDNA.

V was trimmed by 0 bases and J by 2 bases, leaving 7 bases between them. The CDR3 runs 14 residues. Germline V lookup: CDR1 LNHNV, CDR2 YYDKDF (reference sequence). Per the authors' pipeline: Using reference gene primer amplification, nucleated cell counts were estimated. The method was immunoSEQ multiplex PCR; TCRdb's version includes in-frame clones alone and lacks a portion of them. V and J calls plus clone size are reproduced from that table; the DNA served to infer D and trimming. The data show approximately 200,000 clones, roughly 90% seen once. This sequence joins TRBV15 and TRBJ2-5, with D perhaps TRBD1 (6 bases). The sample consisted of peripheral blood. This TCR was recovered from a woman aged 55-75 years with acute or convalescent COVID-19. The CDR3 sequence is CATSRDQGQETQYF. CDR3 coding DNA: TGTGCCACCAGCAGAGATCAGGGGCAAGAGACCCAGTACTTC. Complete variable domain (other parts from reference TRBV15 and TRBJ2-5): DAMVIQNPRYQVTQFGKPVTLSCSQTLNHNVMYWYQQKSSQAPKLLFHYYDKDFNNEADTPDNFQSRRPNTSFCFLDIRSPGLGDTAMYLCATSRDQGQETQYFGPGTRLLVL.